The text below deals with one T cell receptor (beta chain). Original processing methods: From reference gene primer amplification, estimates of nucleated cell counts were derived. TCRdb keeps only in-frame clones here, not all; method: immunoSEQ multiplex PCR. The DNA gave D and trimming, while V, J and clone size come from that table. The profile shows a few hundred thousand clones, roughly nine tenths of them singletons. Participant-reported clinical history was the basis for cohort assignment. The data belong to a study of blood T cell repertoires in COVID-19. Germline lookup yields CDR1 SGHVS and CDR2 FNYEAQ. V lost 8 bases and J lost 0, with 19 bases in between. The CDR3 loop spans 17 amino acids.

The chain couples TRBV7-6 to TRBJ2-2; D gene unclear. Sequenced sample: PBMCs or T cells enriched from blood (not recorded which). The TCR originated in a woman in her thirties or forties who had been exposed to COVID-19. This chain's CDR3 is CASSYPPLETNTGELFF. The CDR3 DNA reads as TGTGCCAGCTCCTACCCTCCCCTGGAGACGAACACCGGGGAGCTGTTTTTT.